This T cell receptor (beta chain) was sequenced in a study of T cell responses to AZD1222 COVID-19 vaccine. General study points: Only after the peak T cell response were repertoires sampled. The donor group comprised mostly white British people and more females; the analysis possibly underestimated clonal diversity. Nearly half of spike-specific TCRs reportedly go after variant regions that carry no mutations. Two AZD1222 administrations were followed by greater Spike-specific TCR breadth and depth.

In germline, CDR1 is MDHEN, CDR2 SYDVKM. The CDR3 contains 15 residues. V lost 1 base and J lost 0, with 9 bases in between. The protocol was immunoSEQ multiplex PCR, while the TCRdb copy is restricted to in-frame clones and leaves out a portion. Of roughly 66,000 clones in the sample, approximately 90% were seen once. A remark on this clone: The antigen remains unidentified.

The starting material was peripheral blood, obtained 28 days after the second dose of the MenACWY control vaccine. The rearrangement links TRBV28 to TRBJ1-1, with a tentative D call TRBD1 (5 bases). The receptor's source is an adult who received the MenACWY meningococcal vaccine as a control. The CDR3 DNA sequence: TGTGCCAGCAGTTTATTGCGGGGGATGAACACTGAAGCTTTCTTT. This codes for CASSLLRGMNTEAFF.